The present TCR beta chain was sequenced within a study of T cells in Graves' hyperthyroidism and ophthalmopathy. Amplification targeted TCR beta CDR3 regions from RNA transcripts. Initially, a first-round RT-PCR of the TCR CDR3 employed the HTBI primer set. TCRdb used MiXCR to reprocess the multiplex PCR reads, holding one entry per CDR3 protein. This sample has roughly 420,000 distinct CDR3 sequences, with roughly an eighth found just once. PBMCs were obtained from approximately 9.2 ml fresh peripheral blood. Points from the study as a whole: With a median lead of roughly 6.8 months before onset, the model predicted ophthalmopathy. Most clonotypes that expanded in the thyroid above 0.001 also showed up in blood.

At least ten counts were recorded for this clonotype. The antigen remains unidentified. Between the trimmed V and J ends, which lost 2 bases and 2 bases, there was a span of 1 base. CDR3 length: 12 amino acids. Input material: blood. This TCR came from a woman between 18 and 29 years old with Graves' hyperthyroidism. The chain links TRBV12-3 or TRBV12-4 to TRBJ1-3, with D unresolved. The CDR3 sequence is CASSLPGNTIYF. The CDR3 nucleotides read TGTGCCAGCAGTTTACCTGGAAACACCATATATTTT.